One TCR beta chain is described in this entry. Its antigen target is currently unknown. No much larger clone is present one base from it, and per-base qualities are unavailable. These reads were obtained on an Illumina HiSeq 1500. TCRdb reprocessing: public reads trimmed at Q25 with fastp, clones called with MiXCR, in-frame beta chains kept. CDR3 protein sequences are deduplicated, and each keeps its most common genes and DNA. This sample holds roughly 310,000 distinct CDR3 sequences; approximately 32% were observed only once. Of the sample, around 20% is held by the ten largest clones. The sample's treatment or condition label, decoded: in vitro stimulation with specific CMV peptide epitopes to enrich CMV-specific T cells. The data are from a study of T cell repertoires in cytomegalovirus infection (dated by TCRdb to about 2019). In terms of the full investigation: Recently identified HLA-C-restricted CMV epitopes, whose presentation resists viral immunomodulation, were targeted by peptide stimulations together with well-studied HLA-B-restricted epitopes. Donor HLA type was relevant to the analysis, as public TCR beta signatures indicated carriage of CMV infection together with the matching HLA type.

Its CDR3 holds 18 amino acids, cysteine through phenylalanine. Only the CDR3 portion is preserved as DNA: 54 bases, with reading frame beginning at the first base. Germline trimming amounts to 8 bases on V and 5 bases on J, with 19 as the count of junction bases outside the gene matches. What the authors observed across the whole study: The ex vivo response was dominated by HLA-C-restricted CMV-specific TCR beta clonotypes, and the single most frequent clonotype in two of eight donors was supplied by these HLA-C-restricted clonotypes. Cumulative frequency of public TCR beta family members discriminated carriers of CMV infection plus the relevant HLA type in this cohort and an independent approximately 350-donor cohort.

Recombination connected TRBV12-3 or TRBV12-4 to TRBJ2-2, and 8 bases in between align with TRBD1. The input for sequencing was cultured PBMCs, taken from culture after CMV antigen stimulation. This TCR came from a human donor in good health (CMV status not recorded). Some clones in this sample may be carry-over from other donors' samples. The DNA is as follows: TGTGCCAGCGGATCACCCTCCCTCGGGACAGGTTGGACCGGGGAGCTGTTTTTT. It is translated as CASGSPSLGTGWTGELFF.